This passage covers 32 T cell receptor beta chains from one sample sequenced in a study of tissue T cells after allogeneic stem cell transplantation. TCRdb keeps only in-frame clones here, not all; method: immunoSEQ multiplex PCR. The data hold approximately 6,900 clones, with about 50% observed a single time. Time point described: mouse harvest day 7 after allogeneic transplant. Each mouse received 10^7 T-cell-depleted marrow cells plus 10^6 splenic CD5+ T cells by tail vein. Sequenced: gut tissue. Source of these receptors: a female BALB/c mouse given C57BL/6 T cells with graft-versus-host disease after an allogeneic hematopoietic cell transplant.

Concerning this clone itself: Mouse gene names and germline throughout. The sequenced fragment ends 1 residue before the CDR3 boundary, so the rest is inferred from the germline J gene. This chain links TRBV26 with TRBJ1-1, with a tentative D call TRBD1 (5 bases). Germline V gene data show CDR1 as KGHPV and CDR2 as FQNQEV (reference sequence). The CDR3 spans 15 residues. V shed 2 bases and J shed 1 base, with 11 bases lying between them. The sequenced part of the CDR3 DNA is TGTGCCAGCAGTCTGCCTCAGGGAGGAAACACAGAAGTCTTC. This gives the protein CASSLPQGGNTEVF. The entire CDR3 is CASSLPQGGNTEVFF.

Concerning this clone itself: The listed genes are named as in mouse. Read coverage stops 1 residue before the CDR3 terminus; the germline J gene supplies the remainder. The chain is built from TRBV3 and TRBJ2-1, with TRBD1 identical over 9 bases. Germline V gene data show CDR1 as SNHLY and CDR2 as FYNGKV (reference sequence). V lost 5 bases to trimming and J lost 7 bases; unmatched junction nucleotides: 3. CDR3 size: 13 residues. CDR3: CASSAQGAAEQFF. Incomplete CDR3 DNA: TGTGCCAGCAGCGCACAGGGGGCGGCTGAGCAGTTC.

A remark on this clone: Mouse gene names and germline throughout. The read comes to an end 1 residue before the CDR3 does, leaving the germline J gene to fill in the end. This sequence joins TRBV26 and TRBJ2-7, with 10 nucleotides matching TRBD2. V shed 4 bases, J shed 4 bases, and the junction held 1 base outside the gene matches. The CDR3 sequence is 13 residues long. Germline V gives CDR1 KGHPV, CDR2 FQNQEV (reference sequence). This CDR3 reads CASSPGLGYEQYF. The part of the CDR3 DNA that was read is TGTGCCAGCAGTCCGGGACTGGGGTATGAACAGTAC.

To note about this clone: These gene names are mouse names. With the read ending 1 residue before the CDR3 end, the germline J gene is used to fill in that end. The V and J genes are TRBV15 and TRBJ1-1; 8 bases are shared with TRBD1. Germline values: CDR1 SGHND, CDR2 FRSKSL. The CDR3 totals 13 residues. With V trimmed by 6 bases and J by 0 bases, 0 bases remained unmatched. The CDR3 spells CASRGQANTEVFF. The covered CDR3 bases are TGTGCCAGCAGGGGACAGGCAAACACAGAAGTCTTC.

About this clone itself: Gene and germline names: mouse. The read finishes 1 residue shy of the CDR3 end, and the germline J gene is used to complete it. The gene calls are TRBV12-1 and TRBJ1-4; 7 nucleotides align to TRBD1. The CDR3 contains 14 residues. V lost 4 bases to trimming and J lost 4 bases; unmatched junction nucleotides: 5. Per germline, CDR1 SGHSN and CDR2 HYEKVE. The sequenced CDR3 bases are TGTGCCAGCTCCTCACAGGGGTACAACGAAAGATTATTT. This codes for CASSSQGYNERLF. The entire CDR3 protein is CASSSQGYNERLFF. The whole variable domain, remainder taken from reference TRBV12-1 and TRBJ1-4, is DSGVVQSPRHIIKEKGGRSVLTCIPISGHSNVVWYQQTLGKELKFLIQHYEKVERDKGFLPSRFSVQQFDDYHSEMNMSALELEDSAMYFCASSSQGYNERLFFGHGTKLSVL.

This clone was counted only a few times. Gene names and germline refer to mouse. The CDR3 end is not reached by the read, which stops 1 residue before it; the germline J gene fills it in. The chain has TRBV29 and TRBJ1-1, with 7 bases that match TRBD1. The CDR3 contains 14 residues. With V trimmed by 3 bases and J by 0 bases, 1 base remained unmatched. The germline V gene has CDR1 MSHET and CDR2 SYDVDS. CDR3 amino acids: CASSLGTANTEVFF. CDR3 DNA (partial): TGTGCTAGCAGTTTGGGGACAGCAAACACAGAAGTCTTC. Based on the CDR3 plus reference TRBV29 and TRBJ1-1, the full variable domain is DMKVTQMPRYLIKRMGENVLLECGQDMSHETMYWYRQDPGLGLQLIYISYDVDSNSEGDIPKGYRVSRKKREHFSLILDSAKTNQTSVYFCASSLGTANTEVFFGKGTRLTVV.

About this clone: Germline and genes here are mouse. The read comes to an end 1 residue before the CDR3 does, leaving the germline J gene to fill in the end. The J gene is TRBJ2-3, the V gene TRBV3, with a tentative D call TRBD1 (6 bases). V lost 5 bases and J lost 0, with 9 bases in between. Per the germline V gene, CDR1 is SNHLY and CDR2 is FYNGKV (reference sequence). The CDR3 loop spans 14 amino acids. The CDR3 loop reads CASSPRGSAETLYF. CDR3 bases read: TGTGCCAGCAGCCCCAGGGGTAGTGCAGAAACGCTGTAT. Full variable domain (missing parts from reference TRBV3 and TRBJ2-3): GPKVLQIPSHQIIDMGQMVTLNCDPVSNHLYFYWYKQILGQQMEFLVNFYNGKVMEKSKLFKDQFSVERPDGSYFTLKIQPTALEDSAVYFCASSPRGSAETLYFGSGTRLTVL.

This clone was picked up one time. Gene names denote mouse genes. The observed sequence ends 1 residue before the CDR3 terminus, with the missing tail filled in from the germline J gene. The chain employs TRBV12-1 and TRBJ2-1, with a possible D match to TRBD2 (6 bases). V lost 4 bases and J lost 1, with 10 bases in between. This CDR3 spans 14 amino acids. The V gene's germline CDR1 is SGHSN and CDR2 HYEKVE. CDR3 region: CASSLTGNYAEQFF. The part of the CDR3 DNA that was read is TGTGCCAGCTCCCTCACTGGGAACTATGCTGAGCAGTTC.

Comment on this clone: All gene names here are mouse names. Coverage ceases 1 residue before the CDR3 finishes, and the germline J gene fills in the end. The rearrangement uses TRBV3 and TRBJ1-4, with TRBD1 matching 7 bases. V trimming: 6 bases; J trimming: 3 bases; junction bases outside the gene matches: 4. This CDR3 has 14 amino acids. The germline V gene has CDR1 SNHLY and CDR2 FYNGKV (reference sequence). The sequenced CDR3 bases are TGTGCCAGCAGTCACAGGGGAACCAACGAAAGATTATTT. This encodes CASSHRGTNERLF. The CDR3 in full is CASSHRGTNERLFF.

For this clone: Gene names and germline match the mouse. The read halts 1 residue ahead of the CDR3 end, with the missing end drawn from the germline J gene. V usage is TRBV26 and J usage is TRBJ2-3; tentative D call: TRBD1 (5 bases). V was pared by 6 bases and J by 0 bases, with 10 bases between. In germline, CDR1 is KGHPV, CDR2 FQNQEV (reference sequence). The CDR3 contains 14 residues. The sequenced CDR3 bases are TGTGCCAGCAGCCGGACACCTAGTGCAGAAACGCTGTAT. Translation: CASSRTPSAETLY. The CDR3 as a whole reads CASSRTPSAETLYF.

Regarding this clone: The gene symbols are mouse symbols. The read finishes 1 residue shy of the CDR3 end, and the germline J gene is used to complete it. The chain is built from TRBV23 and TRBJ1-2; TRBD1, the table's D call, was not compared with the DNA. CDR1 and CDR2 (germline): KGHTA, FQNQQP. CDR3 size: 15 residues. The CDR3 DNA, read in part, is TGCTCCAGCCGTCAATCAAAACAGGAGAACTCCGACTACACC. As protein: CSSRQSKQENSDYT. The full CDR3 protein is CSSRQSKQENSDYTF.

This clone was seen only a few times. Each gene name is a mouse one. Read data end 1 residue before the CDR3 end; the end is taken from the germline J gene. V gene TRBV23 combines with J gene TRBJ2-7; the table's D call of TRBD2 was not tested on the DNA. CDR1 and CDR2 (germline): KGHTA, FQNQQP. The CDR3 consists of 13 residues. CDR3 DNA, as far as it was read: TGCTCCAGCAGCGGACTGGGGGGGCTAGAACAGTAC. This encodes CSSSGLGGLEQY. The whole CDR3 sequence is CSSSGLGGLEQYF. The full variable domain, rest sourced from reference TRBV23 and TRBJ2-7, is DAAVTQKPRYLIKMKGQEAEMKCIPEKGHTAVFWYQQKQSKELKFLIYFQNQQPLDQIDMVKERFSAVCPSSSLCSLGIRTCEAEDSALYLCSSSGLGGLEQYFGPGTRLTVL.

This clone has only a few counts. The gene names given are mouse names. Other DNA sequences in the same sample also yield this CDR3. CDR3 bases read: TGTGCCAGCAGTCTTGGGACAGGGGGCGACGAAAGATTATTT. Translation gives CASSLGTGGDERLF. The full CDR3 protein reads CASSLGTGGDERLFF. V gene TRBV26 combines with J gene TRBJ1-4; 12 bases are shared with TRBD1. The read is 1 residue too short to cover the CDR3 end, so that end is filled in from the germline J gene. This CDR3 is built from 15 residues. V trimming: 3 bases; J trimming: 6 bases; junction bases outside the gene matches: 2. Germline V gives CDR1 KGHPV, CDR2 FQNQEV (reference sequence). The full variable domain, with the rest looked up from reference TRBV26 and TRBJ1-4, is NSKVIQTPRYLVKGQGQKAKMRCIPEKGHPVVFWYQQNKNNEFKFLINFQNQEVLQQIDMTEKRFSAECPSNSPCSLEIQSSEAGDSALYLCASSLGTGGDERLFFGHGTKLSVL.

Regarding this clone: Gene names are mouse gene names. The missing CDR3 end, 1 residue past where the read stops, is filled in from the germline J gene. This chain links TRBV26 with TRBJ1-4; TRBD1 aligns across 10 bases. V was pared by 2 bases and J by 6 bases, with 3 bases of the junction left unmatched. The germline CDR1 and CDR2 sequences are KGHPV and FQNQEV (reference sequence). CDR3 length equals 15 residues. The sequenced CDR3 bases are TGTGCCAGCAGTCTGCCGACAGGGGGCTACGAAAGATTATTT. Protein sequence: CASSLPTGGYERLF. The complete CDR3 reads CASSLPTGGYERLFF.

By proportion, this clone is medium-sized. The genes and germline here are from mouse. The observed sequence ends 1 residue before the CDR3 terminus, with the missing tail filled in from the germline J gene. The chain uses TRBV13-2 and TRBJ2-7; TRBD2 agrees at 12 bases. Germline assignment: CDR1 NNHNN and CDR2 SYGAGS (reference sequence). The trim removed 2 bases at V and 4 bases at J, leaving 1 base unmatched. This CDR3 spans 14 amino acids. The CDR3 loop reads CASGEDWGGYEQYF. CDR3 DNA, as far as it was read: TGTGCCAGCGGTGAGGACTGGGGGGGTTATGAACAGTAC.

Details on this clone: Gene labels here are mouse ones. The CDR3 goes on 1 residue after the read ends, and that part is filled in from the germline J gene. The chain recombines TRBV26 with TRBJ2-3, with D perhaps matching TRBD1 (5 bases). With 2 bases removed from V and 3 bases from J, the gap between germline ends came to 9 bases. The CDR3 sequence is 14 residues long. Germline V CDR1 and CDR2: KGHPV, FQNQEV (reference sequence). The CDR3 sequence: CASSLQGWAETLYF. The CDR3 bases that were read are TGTGCCAGCAGTCTGCAGGGATGGGCAGAAACGCTGTAT.

This clone was picked up one time. The germline and genes are mouse ones. The read ends 1 residue shy of where the CDR3 ends; the end is completed using the germline J gene. The chain is built from TRBV24 and TRBJ2-1, with TRBD1 as a possible D gene (6 bases). The CDR3 sequence is 14 residues long. The germline gives CDR1 KGHTA, CDR2 FRNEEI. The ends were cut back, 4 bases at V and 1 base at J, with 8 bases in the middle. CDR3 DNA, as far as it was read: TGTGCCAGCAGTCCGGGACAAAACTATGCTGAGCAGTTC. Its protein is CASSPGQNYAEQF. The whole CDR3 reads CASSPGQNYAEQFF.

Remarks on this clone: Gene names are the mouse ones. The CDR3 end is not reached by the read, which stops 1 residue before it; the germline J gene fills it in. V and J are TRBV26 and TRBJ2-5, with D perhaps TRBD1 (6 bases). The CDR3 consists of 13 residues. CDR1 and CDR2 from the germline V gene are KGHPV and FQNQEV (reference sequence). The V end was cut by 4 bases, the J end by 3 bases, with 8 bases between. CDR3 amino acids: CASSPGQQDTQYF. The DNA read from the CDR3 is TGTGCCAGCAGTCCGGGACAACAAGACACCCAGTAC.

As for this clone: Mouse gene names apply. The read ends 1 residue before the CDR3 terminus; that terminus is restored from the germline J gene. This chain joins TRBV26 and TRBJ1-3, with unresolved D. V lost 2 bases to trimming and J lost 0 bases, with 2 bases between them. There are 13 residues in the CDR3. Germline lookup yields CDR1 KGHPV and CDR2 FQNQEV (reference sequence). The sequenced CDR3 bases are TGTGCCAGCAGTCTGATTTCTGGAAATACGCTCTAT. It specifies CASSLISGNTLY. The full-length CDR3 reads as CASSLISGNTLYF.

To note about this clone: All gene names here are mouse names. The read stops 1 residue short of the end of the CDR3; the missing end is completed from the germline J gene. This chain uses TRBV15 with TRBJ2-3; maybe TRBD2 (6 bases). There are 12 residues in the CDR3. Trimming removed 6 bases from V and 3 bases from J, with 7 bases in between. CDR1 is SGHND and CDR2 is FRSKSL in the germline V gene. The sequenced part of the CDR3 DNA is TGTGCCAGCAGGCTGGGGGCAGAAACGCTGTAT. Amino acids: CASRLGAETLY. The full CDR3 is CASRLGAETLYF.

As concerns this clone: The germline and genes are mouse ones. The read finishes 1 residue shy of the CDR3 end, and the germline J gene is used to complete it. The chain uses TRBV13-3 and TRBJ2-7, with 8 positions matching TRBD2. CDR1 and CDR2 from the germline V gene are NNHDY and SYVADS. The CDR3 loop spans 13 amino acids. V lost 3 bases to trimming and J lost 7 bases; unmatched junction nucleotides: 6. CDR3 in amino acids: CASSGGGPGEQYF. The sequenced CDR3 bases are TGTGCCAGCAGTGGGGGGGGGCCGGGGGAACAGTAC.

This clone has a handful of counts. Gene labels here are mouse ones. The DNA ends 1 residue before the CDR3 does, and the rest of the CDR3 is filled in from the germline J gene. The chain uses TRBV3 and TRBJ1-6; TRBD1 matches at 12 bases. TRBJ1-6 is recorded as an ORF, its role being uncertain. Germline assignment: CDR1 SNHLY and CDR2 FYNGKV (reference sequence). V was clipped by 4 bases and J by 7 bases; unmatched bases: 5. This CDR3 contains 16 residues. CDR3 DNA, as far as it was read: TGTGCCAGCAGCTCTCCGGGACAGGGGGCGAATTCGCCCCTCTAC. Translation: CASSSPGQGANSPLY. The full CDR3 protein is CASSSPGQGANSPLYF.

As for this clone: Gene names are the mouse ones. The read ends 1 residue shy of where the CDR3 ends; the end is completed using the germline J gene. The rearrangement links TRBV26 to TRBJ2-3; D might be TRBD1 (6 bases). CDR3 size: 13 residues. V lost 3 bases and J lost 4, with 8 bases in between. The germline V gene encodes CDR1 KGHPV and CDR2 FQNQEV (reference sequence). CDR3 residues: CASSLGQPETLYF. The sequenced part of the CDR3 DNA is TGTGCCAGCAGTCTCGGACAGCCAGAAACGCTGTAT.

A word on this clone: Germline and genes: mouse. The read ends 1 residue shy of where the CDR3 ends; the end is completed using the germline J gene. The chain has TRBV23 and TRBJ2-4; the table calls TRBD2, which could not be checked here. This CDR3 is 15 amino acids long. CDR1 and CDR2 from the germline V gene are KGHTA and FQNQQP. The CDR3 bases that were read are TGCTCCAGCAGTCAAGGGGGGGGGAGTCAAAACACCTTGTAC. Amino acid sequence: CSSSQGGGSQNTLY. The CDR3 in its entirety is CSSSQGGGSQNTLYF.

For this clone: The gene names given are mouse names. The read halts 1 residue ahead of the CDR3 end, with the missing end drawn from the germline J gene. V usage is TRBV26 and J usage is TRBJ2-1; no firm D call. The CDR3 has 14 residues. Germline V lookup: CDR1 KGHPV, CDR2 FQNQEV (reference sequence). V dropped 0 bases and J dropped 3 bases, with 6 bases sitting between them. The part of the CDR3 DNA that was read is TGTGCCAGCAGTCTGTCGTCCCCCTATGCTGAGCAGTTC. Protein sequence: CASSLSSPYAEQF. The entire CDR3 protein is CASSLSSPYAEQFF.

As for this clone: All gene names here are mouse names. The CDR3 sequence: CASSLKANSDYTF. CDR3 DNA, as far as it was read: TGTGCCAGCAGCTTAAAGGCAAACTCCGACTACACC. The V call is TRBV3, the J call TRBJ1-2, with D hard to call. The CDR3 end falls 1 residue outside the read, so it is completed with the germline J gene. The CDR3 has 13 amino acids. Germline loops: CDR1 SNHLY, CDR2 FYNGKV (reference sequence). Trimming removed 2 bases at V and 0 bases at J, with 4 bases between.

A remark on this clone: Mouse gene names apply. The CDR3 end lies 1 residue beyond the end of the read and is filled in from the germline J gene. The rearrangement links TRBV2 to TRBJ2-1, with 8 bases identical to TRBD2. Germline V gene sequence: CDR1 LGHNA, CDR2 YSYQKL. The CDR3 is 14 residues long. Unmatched junction bases numbered 4, after V lost 2 bases and J lost 7 bases. The CDR3 region is CASSQRGGQAEQFF. The CDR3 bases that were read are TGTGCCAGCAGCCAACGGGGGGGGCAAGCTGAGCAGTTC.

Comment on this clone: The genes are named according to mouse. The read comes to an end 1 residue before the CDR3 does, leaving the germline J gene to fill in the end. The V call is TRBV14, the J call TRBJ1-1, with D hard to call. CDR3 size: 13 residues. From germline, CDR1 is SGHDT and CDR2 FRDEAV. The V end was cut by 2 bases, the J end by 1 base, with 6 bases between. The sequenced part of the CDR3 DNA is TGTGCCAGCAGTTTAACAGCGAACACAGAAGTCTTC. It encodes CASSLTANTEVF. The whole CDR3 protein reads CASSLTANTEVFF.

Of note for this clone: Gene names refer to mouse genes. The CDR3 sequence is CASSQGSNERLFF. The DNA read from the CDR3 is TGTGCCAGCAGCCAGGGATCCAACGAAAGATTATTT. The gene calls are TRBV5 and TRBJ1-4; unclear D gene. The observed sequence ends 1 residue before the CDR3 terminus, with the missing tail filled in from the germline J gene. This CDR3 contains 13 residues. In germline, CDR1 is LGHNA, CDR2 YNLKQL (reference sequence). V was cut by 3 bases and J by 2 bases, with 4 bases left in between.

As regards this clone: Mouse gene names apply. The read gets to within 1 residue of the CDR3 end, and the germline J gene fills in the rest. The V and J genes are TRBV12-1 and TRBJ2-3, with no clear D. V lost 2 bases and J lost 3, with 5 bases in between. This CDR3 region has 12 residues. The germline V gene encodes CDR1 SGHSN and CDR2 HYEKVE. This chain's CDR3 is CASSPGAETLYF. The CDR3 DNA, read in part, is TGTGCCAGCTCTCCCGGGGCAGAAACGCTGTAT.

About this clone: The gene names here belong to mouse. The read finishes 1 residue shy of the CDR3 end, and the germline J gene is used to complete it. V gene TRBV13-3 combines with J gene TRBJ2-7, with 8 bases identical to TRBD2. This CDR3 spans 14 amino acids. The J segment lost 1 base and the V segment lost 0 bases, leaving 0 bases of the junction unmatched. CDR1 is NNHDY, CDR2 SYVADS, per germline. The CDR3 DNA, read in part, is TGTGCCAGCAGTGATGGGACTGGGTCCTATGAACAGTAC. It is translated as CASSDGTGSYEQY. The entire CDR3 is CASSDGTGSYEQYF.

In the case of this clone: These gene names are mouse names. The read falls 1 residue short of the CDR3 end, and the missing part is taken from the germline J gene. The chain links TRBV19 to TRBJ2-7; 10 bases align to TRBD1. The V gene's germline CDR1 is FNHDT and CDR2 SITEND (reference sequence). CDR3 length equals 14 residues. V was pared by 1 base and J by 5 bases, with 3 bases of the junction left unmatched. Partial CDR3 DNA: TGTGCCAGCAGTATATGGGACAGGGGAGATGAACAGTAC. It translates to CASSIWDRGDEQY. The entire CDR3 is CASSIWDRGDEQYF. The entire variable domain, with the rest obtained from reference TRBV19 and TRBJ2-7, is as follows: GGIITQTPKFLIGQEGQKLTLKCQQNFNHDTMYWYRQDSGKGLRLIYYSITENDLQKGDLSEGYDASREKKSSFSLTVTSAQKNEMAVFLCASSIWDRGDEQYFGPGTRLTVL.